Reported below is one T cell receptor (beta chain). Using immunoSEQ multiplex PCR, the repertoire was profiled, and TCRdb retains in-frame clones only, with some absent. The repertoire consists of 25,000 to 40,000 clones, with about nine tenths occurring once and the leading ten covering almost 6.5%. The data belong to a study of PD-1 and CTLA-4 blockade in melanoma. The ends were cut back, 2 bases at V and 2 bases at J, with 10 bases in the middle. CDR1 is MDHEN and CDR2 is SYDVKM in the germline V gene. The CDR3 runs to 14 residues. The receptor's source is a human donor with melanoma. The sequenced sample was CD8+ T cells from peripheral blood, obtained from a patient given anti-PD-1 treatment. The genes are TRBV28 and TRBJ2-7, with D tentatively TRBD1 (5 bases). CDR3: CASSLAGFPYEQYF. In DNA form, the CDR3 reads TGTGCCAGCAGTTTAGCAGGGTTTCCCTACGAGCAGTACTTC.